The 20 T cell receptor beta chains presented below share a single source sample, sequenced in a study of blood T cell repertoires in COVID-19. Assay: immunoSEQ multiplex PCR; the TCRdb copy retains only in-frame clones and omits some. The sample has a few hundred thousand clones; around 90% are singletons. Sequenced sample: peripheral blood. The receptors here all came from a woman aged 60 to 75 with COVID-19, enrolled during active disease.

As regards this clone: The sample contains more than one DNA sequence encoding this CDR3. The chain uses TRBV7-9 and TRBJ1-2; TRBD1 aligns across 7 bases. The CDR3 length is 13 residues. The germline gives CDR1 SEHNR, CDR2 FQNEAQ (reference sequence). The V and J ends lost 1 base and 4 bases, in that order; junction bases with no gene match: 0. For the CDR3, the DNA is TGTGCCAGCAGCTTAGGACAGGGCTATGGCTACACCTTC. Its protein product is CASSLGQGYGYTF.

This clone was seen a few times. The genes are TRBV3-1 (or the pseudogene TRBV3-2) and TRBJ1-1; D perhaps matches TRBD1 (5 bases). V gave up 1 base and J gave up 3 bases, with 9 bases separating them. In germline, CDR1 is LGHDT, CDR2 YNNKEL (reference sequence). This CDR3 region has 14 residues. The CDR3 bases are TGTGCCAGCAGCCAAGGACAGTGGGACACTGAAGCTTTCTTT. Its protein product is CASSQGQWDTEAFF.

V usage is TRBV2 and J usage is TRBJ1-6; no definite D call. CDR1 is SNHLY and CDR2 is FYNNEI in the germline V gene. Trimming removed 3 bases from V and 0 bases from J, with 9 bases in between. CDR3 size: 16 residues. In nucleotides, the CDR3 is TGTGCCAGCAGTGACCGACTCAGCTCCTATAATTCACCCCTCCACTTT. It encodes CASSDRLSSYNSPLHF.

This clone was observed once. V and J are TRBV27 and TRBJ1-4; 8 bases align to TRBD1. This CDR3 has 13 amino acids. V shed 5 bases, J shed 8 bases, and the junction held 4 bases outside the gene matches. Per the germline V gene, CDR1 is MNHEY and CDR2 is SMNVEV (reference sequence). CDR3 sequence reads: CASSRTGWEKLFF. The CDR3, as DNA: TGTGCCAGCAGTCGGACAGGGTGGGAAAAACTGTTTTTT.

The genes are TRBV3-1 (or the pseudogene TRBV3-2) and TRBJ2-1; tentatively, D is TRBD2 (6 bases). The CDR3 totals 16 residues. V was trimmed by 3 bases and J by 2 bases, leaving 14 bases between them. Germline V gene lookup returns CDR1 LGHDT and CDR2 YNNKEL (reference sequence). The DNA of the CDR3 is TGTGCCAGCAGCCAGACCGGACTATACCCCTACAATGAGCAGTTCTTC. Residues: CASSQTGLYPYNEQFF.

CDR3 bases: TGTGCCAGTAGCGATCCCCCCGGGGGAACCCCTAGTACGCAGTATTTT. This sequence encodes CASSDPPGGTPSTQYF. The gene calls are TRBV19 and TRBJ2-3, with D possibly matching TRBD2 (6 bases). Germline V lookup: CDR1 LNHDA, CDR2 SQIVND (reference sequence). CDR3 length: 16 amino acids. Trimming removed 6 bases at V and 8 bases at J, with 24 bases between. The entire variable domain, with the rest obtained from reference TRBV19 and TRBJ2-3, is as follows: DGGITQSPKYLFRKEGQNVTLSCEQNLNHDAMYWYRQDPGQGLRLIYYSQIVNDFQKGDIAEGYSVSREKKESFPLTVTSAQKNPTAFYLCASSDPPGGTPSTQYFGPGTRLTVL.

This clone was seen only a few times. The gene calls are TRBV9 and TRBJ1-4, with 9 bases aligning to TRBD1. Germline CDR1 SGDLS, CDR2 YYNGEE. The CDR3 extends over 15 amino acids. Germline trimming cut 4 bases from V and 8 bases from J; bases unmatched to any gene: 9. CDR3 region: CASSLTGGVREKLFF. In DNA form, the CDR3 reads TGTGCCAGCAGCCTAACAGGGGGCGTTCGAGAAAAACTGTTTTTT.

This clone was observed a handful of times. The chain couples TRBV19 to TRBJ1-1, with a tentative D call TRBD1 (5 bases). This CDR3 region has 13 residues. V lost 3 bases to trimming and J lost 10 bases, with 15 bases between them. Per the germline V gene, CDR1 is LNHDA and CDR2 is SQIVND (reference sequence). CDR3 nucleotides: TGTGCCAGTAGTATGGGGCAGCCTCCTCGAGCTTTCTTT. It is translated as CASSMGQPPRAFF.

V usage is TRBV28 and J usage is TRBJ1-4, with D perhaps TRBD1 (6 bases). The CDR3 runs 14 residues. The V end lost 6 bases, the J end lost 6 bases, and 14 bases lay between the germline ends. Germline CDR1 MDHEN, CDR2 SYDVKM. CDR3 nucleotides: TGTGCCAGCAGAACAGGCAGGGGCTATGAAAAACTGTTTTTT. Its translation: CASRTGRGYEKLFF.

The chain carries TRBV28 and TRBJ2-7; 7 bases agree with TRBD1. This CDR3 comprises 14 residues. In germline, CDR1 is MDHEN, CDR2 SYDVKM. V was pared by 5 bases and J by 2 bases, with 6 bases of the junction left unmatched. CDR3 nucleotide sequence: TGTGCCAGCAGTCCCCGGGACAGACCCTACGAGCAGTACTTC. It is translated as CASSPRDRPYEQYF.

The chain uses TRBV19 and TRBJ2-7; 9 bases line up with TRBD1. The V segment lost 6 bases and the J segment 3 bases; nucleotides outside the gene matches: 9. Germline V lookup: CDR1 LNHDA, CDR2 SQIVND (reference sequence). This CDR3 has 15 residues. The CDR3 nucleotides are TGTGCCAGTAGCTACCAAACGGGACAGGGCTACGAGCAGTACTTC. Its translation: CASSYQTGQGYEQYF.

The chain employs TRBV18 and TRBJ1-2; 10 bases line up with TRBD1. V was pared by 3 bases and J by 8 bases, with 9 bases of the junction left unmatched. This CDR3 is 15 amino acids long. From germline, CDR1 is KGHSH and CDR2 LQKENI. The CDR3 protein is CASSPTPGQGNGYTF. The CDR3 DNA is TGTGCCAGCTCACCGACGCCGGGACAGGGGAACGGCTACACCTTC.

This chain connects TRBV5-1 to TRBJ2-2; 8 bases fit TRBD1. V was pared by 6 bases and J by 0 bases, with 1 base of the junction left unmatched. Germline CDR1 is SGHRS and CDR2 is YFSETQ. This CDR3 contains 14 residues. CDR3 DNA: TGCGCCAGCAAGGGACAGGCGAACACCGGGGAGCTGTTTTTT. Protein product: CASKGQANTGELFF.

This chain connects TRBV6-5 to TRBJ1-1, with no clear D. Germline CDR1 MNHEY, CDR2 SVGAGI. The ends were cut back, 6 bases at V and 1 base at J, with 12 bases in the middle. The CDR3 consists of 14 residues. CDR3 loop: CASSGLTSNTEAFF. DNA for the CDR3: TGTGCCAGCAGCGGCCTGACATCGAACACTGAAGCTTTCTTT.

This clone is a singleton in its sample. The genes are TRBV3-1 (or the pseudogene TRBV3-2) and TRBJ2-2, with 9 positions matching TRBD1. Germline CDR1 LGHDT, CDR2 YNNKEL (reference sequence). The CDR3 is 14 residues long. V trimming: 7 bases; J trimming: 7 bases; junction bases outside the gene matches: 7. CDR3 coding DNA: TGTGCCAGCAACCTGGGACAGGGAGTCGGGGAGCTGTTTTTT. This gives the protein CASNLGQGVGELFF.

The V and J genes are TRBV10-3 and TRBJ2-2; TRBD2 is a possible D gene (5 bases). V was cut by 6 bases and J by 3 bases, with 17 bases left in between. This CDR3 has 16 residues. Germline lookup yields CDR1 ENHRY and CDR2 SYGVKD. CDR3 sequence: CAIRKRDGEYTGELFF. CDR3 coding DNA: TGTGCCATCAGAAAACGTGACGGGGAGTACACCGGGGAGCTGTTTTTT.

Concerning this clone itself: Other DNA sequences in this specimen translate into the identical CDR3. The chain combines TRBV6-6 with TRBJ1-2; TRBD1 is a possible D gene (6 bases). CDR3 length: 14 residues. Germline loops: CDR1 MNHNY, CDR2 SVGAGI (reference sequence). Trimming removed 0 bases from V and 1 base from J, with 6 bases in between. Written as DNA, the CDR3 is TGTGCCAGCAGTTACTCGACAGGTAACTATGGCTACACCTTC. Amino acid sequence: CASSYSTGNYGYTF.

Written as DNA, the CDR3 is TGTGCCAGCAGCCCTCAGACAGGGAAAGGAAACACCATATATTTT. This sequence encodes CASSPQTGKGNTIYF. The chain joins TRBV3-1 (or the pseudogene TRBV3-2) to TRBJ1-3; TRBD1 agrees at 7 bases. After removal of 4 bases from V and 4 bases from J, the junction contained 7 bases not matched to a gene. The CDR3 contains 15 residues. Germline V CDR1 and CDR2: LGHDT, YNNKEL (reference sequence).

The rearrangement links TRBV15 to TRBJ1-5, with D unresolved. This CDR3 spans 14 amino acids. Trimming removed 5 bases at V and 0 bases at J, with 8 bases between. The V gene's germline CDR1 is LNHNV and CDR2 YYDKDF (reference sequence). CDR3 residues: CATSASYSNQPQHF. The CDR3, as DNA: TGTGCCACCAGCGCCTCCTATAGCAATCAGCCCCAGCATTTT. Based on the CDR3 plus reference TRBV15 and TRBJ1-5, the full variable domain is DAMVIQNPRYQVTQFGKPVTLSCSQTLNHNVMYWYQQKSSQAPKLLFHYYDKDFNNEADTPDNFQSRRPNTSFCFLDIRSPGLGDTAMYLCATSASYSNQPQHFGDGTRLSIL.

The genes are TRBV3-1 (or the pseudogene TRBV3-2) and TRBJ2-7, with 8 bases matching TRBD1. Germline-derived CDR1 and CDR2 are LGHDT and YNNKEL (reference sequence). The J segment lost 4 bases and the V segment lost 6 bases, leaving 5 bases of the junction unmatched. This CDR3 spans 13 amino acids. This chain's CDR3 is CASRWTGRYEQYF. In DNA, the CDR3 is TGTGCCAGCAGATGGACAGGGCGGTACGAGCAGTACTTC.